This section outlines one T cell receptor beta chain sequence together with its context. What antigen it recognizes has not been identified. Base qualities were left out, and no much larger clone turns up one base away. The time point label on this specimen signifies: neoterminal ileum biopsy at postoperative endoscopy, about 6 months after surgery. To be eligible, patients had to be adults with ileal or ileocolonic Crohn's disease and an indication for ileocolonic resection. Whole ileal mucosal biopsies were stored frozen at -80°C before DNA extraction. Genomic DNA was isolated from frozen whole biopsies using a TRizol-based method, and the DNA was quantified with a NanoDrop 2000 spectrophotometer. Deletion took 7 bases off V and 3 bases off J, with a span of 17 bases between the germline ends. The CDR3 spans 14 residues, from the cysteine through the phenylalanine. CDR3 DNA is the only sequence kept; it has 42 bases, read in frame from the first base. The germline V gene sets CDR1 to SQVTM and CDR2 to ANQGSEA.

The data are from a study of T cell repertoires in ileal Crohn's disease (dated by TCRdb to about 2019). The study in broad terms: The median duration of disease was approximately 7.9 years, and at the time of surgery 35% of patients were active smokers. Surgery was performed for a complication in all patients, with stricturing disease in approximately 60% and penetrating disease in roughly 40%. About half of the patients received postoperative therapy: about a dozen received thiopurines and over 15 received anti-TNF agents. Neoterminal ileum biopsies obtained at postoperative colonoscopy were designated as M6 samples. TCR repertoire analysis was performed in 45 to 65 Crohn's disease patients drawn from a prospective multicentre cohort. The study was conducted in parallel with a multicentre cohort that was designed to identify predictors of early endoscopic recurrence following ileocolonic resection. A Rutgeerts score higher than i0 was the definition used for endoscopic postoperative recurrence. A total of about 170 mucosal samples from around 60 patients were sequenced, collected from several sites on the surgical specimen and at postoperative endoscopy.

Overall study results and their limits: Patients who were active smokers at surgery had a significantly higher proportion of clonal expansions than non-smokers (about 25% vs 20%, p=0.02). Compared with CD4 T cells, sorted CD8 T cells held more high-frequency clones, which suggests that the mucosal expansions were mostly CD8. Higher percentages of high-frequency clones at the time of surgery were linked to endoscopic recurrence, and every patient with clonality above 26.8% (18/57) had recurrence. Mucosal CD4 and CD8 T cells were sorted and sequenced only in a subgroup of patients, the size of which was not stated. Postoperative endoscopy was performed at varying times within the first year after surgery, with a median delay of about 6.9 months.

Roughly 550 nanograms of biopsy DNA per sample were submitted for commercial TCRB immunosequencing. Adaptive Biotechnology amplified CDR3 regions from genomic DNA with a two-step multiplex PCR that controlled for amplification bias. Primers for every V and J gene segment were used in the first PCR, and barcodes and Illumina adapters were added in the second PCR. An Illumina instrument was used to sequence the CDR3 libraries. For the original study's pipeline: The analysis drew on both the pipelines supplied by the vendor and custom analysis of the raw data in R/Bioconductor running R version 3.3.0. Clonality, which ranges from 0 to 1, was calculated as the inverse of the normalised Shannon entropy across all productive clones. High-frequency clones were defined as the share of the repertoire taken up by the top 100 clones, keeping only clones that passed a 95% confidence test. Overlap between samples was measured with the Morisita-Horn index, while repertoire diversity was measured with the Simpson index. The table comes from immuneACCESS by way of TCRdb, which keeps in-frame sequences with V and J called. Part of the clones is missing from these tables; in studies checked, under half for an unresolved V gene and the rest for unknown reasons. The V and J calls and the clone size are those of that table, but D and trimming were determined from the DNA. Counted in this sample were fewer than 13,000 clones; around 80% of them appeared once. The ten largest clones capture over 12% of the sample.

Material: ileal tissue. The rearrangement combines TRBV29-1 with TRBJ2-3; D gene: possibly TRBD2, on 6 matching bases. This receptor was identified in an adult with Crohn's disease. The CDR3 region reads CSAAEGGQTDTQYF. The DNA sequence follows: TGCAGCGCCGCGGAGGGAGGCCAAACAGATACGCAGTATTTT.